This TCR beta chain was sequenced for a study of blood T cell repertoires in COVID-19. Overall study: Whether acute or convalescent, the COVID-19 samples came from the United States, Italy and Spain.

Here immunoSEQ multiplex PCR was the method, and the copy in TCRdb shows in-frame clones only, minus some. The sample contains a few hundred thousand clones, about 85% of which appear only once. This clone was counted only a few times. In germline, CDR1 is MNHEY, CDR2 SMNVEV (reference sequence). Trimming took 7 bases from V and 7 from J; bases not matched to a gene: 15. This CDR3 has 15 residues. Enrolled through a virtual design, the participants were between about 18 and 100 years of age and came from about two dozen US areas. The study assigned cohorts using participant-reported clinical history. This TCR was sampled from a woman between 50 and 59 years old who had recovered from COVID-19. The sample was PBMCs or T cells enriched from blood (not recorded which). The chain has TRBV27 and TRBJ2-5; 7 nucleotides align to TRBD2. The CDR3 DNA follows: TGTGCCAGCACAAAGCTAGGCGGGGGATTGGGGACCCAGTACTTC. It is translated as CASTKLGGGLGTQYF.